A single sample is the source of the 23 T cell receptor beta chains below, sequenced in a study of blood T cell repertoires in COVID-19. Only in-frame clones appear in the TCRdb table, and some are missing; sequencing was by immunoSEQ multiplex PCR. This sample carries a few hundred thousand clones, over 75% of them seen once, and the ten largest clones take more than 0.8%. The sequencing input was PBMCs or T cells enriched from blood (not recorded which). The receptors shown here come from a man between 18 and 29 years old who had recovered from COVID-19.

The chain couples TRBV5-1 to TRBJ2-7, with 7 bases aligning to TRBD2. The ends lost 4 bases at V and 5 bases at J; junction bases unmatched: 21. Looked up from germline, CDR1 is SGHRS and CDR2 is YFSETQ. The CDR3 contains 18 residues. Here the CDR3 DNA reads TGCGCCAGCAGCCCTGGACTAGGAAGGATCCGTCTACCCGACGAGCAGTACTTC. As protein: CASSPGLGRIRLPDEQYF.

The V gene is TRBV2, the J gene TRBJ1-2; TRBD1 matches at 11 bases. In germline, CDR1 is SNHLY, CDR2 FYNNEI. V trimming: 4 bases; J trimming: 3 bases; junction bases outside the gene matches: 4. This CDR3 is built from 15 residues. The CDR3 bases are TGTGCCAGCAGTGGTCGGACAGGGGGCTACTATGGCTACACCTTC. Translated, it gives CASSGRTGGYYGYTF.

DNA for the CDR3: TGTGCCAGCAGCTCCTTCGACAGGGCTGGGGCCAACGTCCTGACTTTC. Its translation: CASSSFDRAGANVLTF. The rearrangement uses TRBV5-6 and TRBJ2-6; 7 positions agree with TRBD1. The ends lost 3 bases at V and 2 bases at J; junction bases unmatched: 5. This CDR3 contains 16 residues. From germline, CDR1 is SGHDT and CDR2 YYEEEE.

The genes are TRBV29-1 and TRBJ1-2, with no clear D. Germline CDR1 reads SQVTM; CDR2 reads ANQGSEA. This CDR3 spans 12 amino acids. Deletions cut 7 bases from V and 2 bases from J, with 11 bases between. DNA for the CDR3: TGCAGCGCTCCGGACTCCAACTATGGCTACACCTTC. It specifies CSAPDSNYGYTF.

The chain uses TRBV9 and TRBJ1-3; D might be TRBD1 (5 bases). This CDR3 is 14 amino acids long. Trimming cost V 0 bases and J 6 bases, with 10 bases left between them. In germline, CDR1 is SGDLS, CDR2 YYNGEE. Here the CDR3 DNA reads TGTGCCAGCAGCGTAGGGTCACAGGAAAACACCATATATTTT. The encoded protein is CASSVGSQENTIYF.

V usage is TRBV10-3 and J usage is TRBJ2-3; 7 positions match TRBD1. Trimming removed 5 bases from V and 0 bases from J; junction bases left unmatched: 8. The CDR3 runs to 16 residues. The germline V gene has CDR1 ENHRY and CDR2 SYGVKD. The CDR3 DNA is TGTGCCATCAGTCCGGGACAGCTCTCTAGCACAGATACGCAGTATTTT. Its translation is CAISPGQLSSTDTQYF.

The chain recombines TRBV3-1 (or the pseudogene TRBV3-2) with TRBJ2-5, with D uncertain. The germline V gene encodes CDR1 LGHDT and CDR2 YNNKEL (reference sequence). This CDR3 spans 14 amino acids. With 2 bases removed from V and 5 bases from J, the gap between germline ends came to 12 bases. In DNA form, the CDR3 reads TGTGCCAGCAGCCAACCCAGGTGCGCGGAGACCCAGTACTTC. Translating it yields CASSQPRCAETQYF.

The CDR3 protein is CAISGTGNFSPLHF. The CDR3 DNA follows: TGTGCCATCAGCGGGACAGGGAACTTTTCACCCCTCCACTTT. The genes are TRBV10-3 and TRBJ1-6, with 9 bases lining up with TRBD1. The J segment lost 9 bases and the V segment lost 6 bases, leaving 6 bases of the junction unmatched. Germline V gene data show CDR1 as ENHRY and CDR2 as SYGVKD. There are 14 residues in the CDR3.

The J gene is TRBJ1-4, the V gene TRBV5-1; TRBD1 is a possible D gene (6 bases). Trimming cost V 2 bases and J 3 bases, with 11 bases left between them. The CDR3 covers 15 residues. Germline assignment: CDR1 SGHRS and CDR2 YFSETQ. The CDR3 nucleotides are TGCGCCAGCAGCTTCACAGGGAGCCCTAATGAAAAACTGTTTTTT. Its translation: CASSFTGSPNEKLFF.

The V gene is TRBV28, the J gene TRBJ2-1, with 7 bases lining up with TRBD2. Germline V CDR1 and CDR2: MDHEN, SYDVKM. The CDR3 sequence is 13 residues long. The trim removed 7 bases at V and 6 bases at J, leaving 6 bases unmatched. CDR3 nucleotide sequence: TGTGCCAGCACCCGACTAGCCCTCAATGAGCAGTTCTTC. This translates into CASTRLALNEQFF.

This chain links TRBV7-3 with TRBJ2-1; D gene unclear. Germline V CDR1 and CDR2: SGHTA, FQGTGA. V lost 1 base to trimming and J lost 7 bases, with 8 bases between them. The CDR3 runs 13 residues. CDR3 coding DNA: TGTGCCAGCAGCTTAAACGGTCGGAATGAGCAGTTCTTC. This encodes CASSLNGRNEQFF.

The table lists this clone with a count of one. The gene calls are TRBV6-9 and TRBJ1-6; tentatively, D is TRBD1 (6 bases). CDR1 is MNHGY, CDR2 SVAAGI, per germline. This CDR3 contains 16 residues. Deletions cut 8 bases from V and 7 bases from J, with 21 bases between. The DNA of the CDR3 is TGTGCCAGCGGACCAAACAGGGACGAGGGAAATTCACCCCTCCACTTT. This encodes CASGPNRDEGNSPLHF.

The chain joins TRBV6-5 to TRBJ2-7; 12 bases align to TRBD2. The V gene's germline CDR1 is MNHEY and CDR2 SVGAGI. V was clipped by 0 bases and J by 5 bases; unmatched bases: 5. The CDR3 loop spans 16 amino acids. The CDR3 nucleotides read TGTGCCAGCAGTTACTCGACTAGCGGGGGTATCAACGAGCAGTACTTC. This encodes CASSYSTSGGINEQYF.

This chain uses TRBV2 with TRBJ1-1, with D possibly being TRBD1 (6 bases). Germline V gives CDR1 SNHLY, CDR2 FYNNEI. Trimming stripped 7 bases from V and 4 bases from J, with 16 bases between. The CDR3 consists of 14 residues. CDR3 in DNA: TGTGCCAGCACTGGGACACCGGATGGCACTGAAGCTTTCTTT. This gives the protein CASTGTPDGTEAFF.

CDR3 loop: CASSSTSGGVQNNEQFF. CDR3 DNA sequence: TGTGCCAGCAGCTCTACTTCCGGGGGGGTGCAAAACAATGAGCAGTTCTTC. V and J are TRBV27 and TRBJ2-1, with 8 bases fitting TRBD2. V trimming: 6 bases; J trimming: 5 bases; junction bases outside the gene matches: 15. The germline V gene has CDR1 MNHEY and CDR2 SMNVEV (reference sequence). This CDR3 has 17 amino acids.

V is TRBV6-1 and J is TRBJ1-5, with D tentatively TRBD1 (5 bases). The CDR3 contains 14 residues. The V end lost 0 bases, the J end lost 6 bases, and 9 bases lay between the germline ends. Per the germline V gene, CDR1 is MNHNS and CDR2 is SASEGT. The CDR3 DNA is TGTGCCAGCAGTGAAGCGAGCAGGGCTCAGCCCCAGCATTTT. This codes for CASSEASRAQPQHF.

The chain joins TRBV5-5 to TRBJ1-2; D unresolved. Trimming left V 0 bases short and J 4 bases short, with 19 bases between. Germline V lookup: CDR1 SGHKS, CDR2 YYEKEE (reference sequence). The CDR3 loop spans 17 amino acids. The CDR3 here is CASSLESVGVELYGYTF. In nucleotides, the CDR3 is TGTGCCAGCAGCTTGGAGTCGGTCGGAGTTGAACTCTATGGCTACACCTTC.

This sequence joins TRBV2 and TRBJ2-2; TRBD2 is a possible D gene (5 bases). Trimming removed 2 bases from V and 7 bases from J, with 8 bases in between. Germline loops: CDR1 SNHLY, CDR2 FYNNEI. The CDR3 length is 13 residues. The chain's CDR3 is CASSETSRGELFF. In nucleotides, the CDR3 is TGTGCCAGCAGTGAAACTAGTCGCGGGGAGCTGTTTTTT.

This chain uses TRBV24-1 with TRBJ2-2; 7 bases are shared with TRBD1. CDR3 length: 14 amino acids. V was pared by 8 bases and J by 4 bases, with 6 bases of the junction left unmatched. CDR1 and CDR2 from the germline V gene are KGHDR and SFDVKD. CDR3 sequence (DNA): TGTGCCACCATTCAACAGGGGCCCACCGGGGAGCTGTTTTTT. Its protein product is CATIQQGPTGELFF.

CDR3 protein: CASSHQGLGGTDTQYF. Here the CDR3 DNA reads TGTGCCAGCAGTCACCAAGGACTAGGCGGCACAGATACGCAGTATTTT. The chain couples TRBV28 to TRBJ2-3; 7 positions agree with TRBD2. The length of the CDR3 is 16 residues. Germline-derived CDR1 and CDR2 are MDHEN and SYDVKM. V lost 5 bases, J lost 1 base, and 9 bases stayed unmatched.

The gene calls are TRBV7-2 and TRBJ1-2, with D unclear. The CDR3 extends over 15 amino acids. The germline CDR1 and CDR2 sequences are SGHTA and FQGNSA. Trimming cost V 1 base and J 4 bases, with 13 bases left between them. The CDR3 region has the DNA TGTGCCAGCAGCTTAGACGCAGGTCAAACCTATGGCTACACCTTC. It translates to CASSLDAGQTYGYTF.

The DNA of the CDR3 is TGTGCCAGCAGCTCCTCGTCGGAGCATGTCTACGAGCAGTACTTC. Encoded protein: CASSSSSEHVYEQYF. J is TRBJ2-7 and V is TRBV7-9, with unresolved D. This CDR3 is built from 15 residues. The V gene's germline CDR1 is SEHNR and CDR2 FQNEAQ (reference sequence). Trimming took off 4 bases at V and 3 bases at J, with 16 bases between the two ends.

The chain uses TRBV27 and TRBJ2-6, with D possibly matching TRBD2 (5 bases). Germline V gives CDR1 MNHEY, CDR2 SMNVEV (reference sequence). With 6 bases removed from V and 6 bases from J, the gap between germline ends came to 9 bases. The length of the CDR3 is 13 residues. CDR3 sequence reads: CASSTREANVLTF. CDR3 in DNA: TGTGCCAGCAGCACTAGGGAGGCCAACGTCCTGACTTTC.